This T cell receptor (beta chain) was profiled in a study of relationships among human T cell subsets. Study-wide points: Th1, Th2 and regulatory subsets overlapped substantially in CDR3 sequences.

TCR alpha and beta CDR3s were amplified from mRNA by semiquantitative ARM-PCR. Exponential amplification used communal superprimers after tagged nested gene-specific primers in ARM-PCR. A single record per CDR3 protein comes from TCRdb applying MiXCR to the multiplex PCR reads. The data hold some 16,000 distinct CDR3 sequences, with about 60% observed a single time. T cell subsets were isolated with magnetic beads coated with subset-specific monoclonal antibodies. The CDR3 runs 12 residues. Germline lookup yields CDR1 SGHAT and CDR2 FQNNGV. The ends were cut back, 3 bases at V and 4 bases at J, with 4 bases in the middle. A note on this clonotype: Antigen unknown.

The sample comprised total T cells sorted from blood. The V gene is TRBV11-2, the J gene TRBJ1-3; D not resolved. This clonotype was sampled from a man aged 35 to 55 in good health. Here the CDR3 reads CASSFGGNTIYF. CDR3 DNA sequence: TGTGCCAGCAGCTTCGGAGGAAACACCATATATTTT. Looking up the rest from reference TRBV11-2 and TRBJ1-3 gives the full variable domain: EAGVAQSPRYKIIEKRQSVAFWCNPISGHATLYWYQQILGQGPKLLIQFQNNGVVDDSQLPKDRFSAERLKGVDSTLKIQPAKLEDSAVYLCASSFGGNTIYFGEGSWLTVV.